Following are 24 T cell receptor beta chains from one sample sequenced in a study of blood T cell repertoires in COVID-19. Sequencing used immunoSEQ multiplex PCR; TCRdb keeps in-frame clones, though not all of them. The sample has a few hundred thousand clones; about 86% are singletons. The material sequenced was PBMCs or T cells enriched from blood (not recorded which). These receptor sequences come from a woman aged 40-49 years with acute COVID-19.

Note on this clone: Additional DNA sequences in this sample encode the identical CDR3. The chain joins TRBV28 to TRBJ1-5, with D tentatively TRBD1 (6 bases). CDR1 is MDHEN, CDR2 SYDVKM, per germline. V shed 3 bases and J shed 2 bases, with 8 bases lying between them. The CDR3 has 14 amino acids. CDR3 sequence (DNA): TGTGCCAGCAGTTTTAACAGGGGCAATCAGCCCCAGCATTTT. This gives the protein CASSFNRGNQPQHF.

The chain links TRBV13 to TRBJ2-7, with 7 bases identical to TRBD2. The CDR3 totals 14 residues. V gave up 3 bases and J gave up 2 bases; unmatched junction bases: 4. CDR1 is PRHDT, CDR2 FYEKMQ, per germline (reference sequence). CDR3 sequence: CASSFNGRTYEQYF. The CDR3 nucleotides are TGTGCCAGCAGCTTCAACGGGAGGACCTACGAGCAGTACTTC.

The chain links TRBV9 to TRBJ2-7; 7 bases are a match to TRBD2. Trimming took 3 bases from V and 2 from J; bases not matched to a gene: 8. CDR3 size: 15 residues. Germline V gives CDR1 SGDLS, CDR2 YYNGEE. CDR3 residues: CASSESGNLAYEQYF. The CDR3 nucleotides read TGTGCCAGCAGCGAGAGCGGGAACCTTGCCTACGAGCAGTACTTC. Together with reference TRBV9 and TRBJ2-7, the CDR3 gives the full variable domain: DSGVTQTPKHLITATGQRVTLRCSPRSGDLSVYWYQQSLDQGLQFLIQYYNGEERAKGNILERFSAQQFPDLHSELNLSSLELGDSALYFCASSESGNLAYEQYFGPGTRLTVT.

The J gene is TRBJ1-1, the V gene TRBV29-1; D perhaps matches TRBD1 (6 bases). CDR3 length equals 15 residues. CDR1 SQVTM and CDR2 ANQGSEA come from the germline V gene. With 5 bases removed from V and 3 bases from J, the gap between germline ends came to 19 bases. CDR3 coding DNA: TGCAGCGTTCGCAAAACAGGGCGAGGGGACACTGAAGCTTTCTTT. Protein: CSVRKTGRGDTEAFF. The full variable domain, with the rest looked up from reference TRBV29-1 and TRBJ1-1, is SAVISQKPSRDICQRGTSLTIQCQVDSQVTMMFWYRQQPGQSLTLIATANQGSEATYESGFVIDKFPISRPNLTFSTLTVSNMSPEDSSIYLCSVRKTGRGDTEAFFGQGTRLTVV.

The chain recombines TRBV6-2 or TRBV6-3 with TRBJ2-1, with 9 nucleotides matching TRBD1. The CDR3 length is 15 residues. Germline V lookup: CDR1 MNHEY, CDR2 SVGEGT. J gave up 9 bases and V 4 bases, and 10 bases lay outside the gene matches. The CDR3 is CASSSGQGATGEQFF. The CDR3 DNA reads TGTGCCAGCAGTTCGGGACAGGGCGCAACGGGTGAGCAGTTCTTC.

Ten or more counts support this clone. The V and J genes are TRBV28 and TRBJ1-5; D unclear. The CDR3 runs to 12 residues. Germline CDR1 reads MDHEN; CDR2 reads SYDVKM. V was pared by 6 bases and J by 7 bases, with 10 bases between. In DNA form, the CDR3 reads TGTGCCAGCAGACAGAACCTCCAGCCCCAGCATTTT. This gives the protein CASRQNLQPQHF.

This clone was observed a handful of times. This rearrangement joins TRBV5-1 to TRBJ1-2; TRBD1 matches at 8 bases. In germline, CDR1 is SGHRS, CDR2 YFSETQ. Trimming cost V 3 bases and J 7 bases; bases outside gene matches: 8. There are 14 residues in the CDR3. DNA of the CDR3: TGCGCCAGCAGCTCGAATGACAGGGGAGGTGGCTACACCTTC. Its protein product is CASSSNDRGGGYTF.

This clone appeared once. The chain links TRBV27 to TRBJ1-2; 8 bases match TRBD1. Unmatched junction bases numbered 2, after V lost 1 base and J lost 7 bases. Looked up from germline, CDR1 is MNHEY and CDR2 is SMNVEV (reference sequence). The CDR3 runs to 13 residues. The CDR3 nucleotides are TGTGCCAGCAGTTTATTCAGGGGGCTTGGCTACACCTTC. Translating gives CASSLFRGLGYTF.

The rearrangement uses TRBV13 and TRBJ1-4; D unresolved. The CDR3 is 13 residues long. V lost 4 bases to trimming and J lost 3 bases, with 6 bases between them. Germline V lookup: CDR1 PRHDT, CDR2 FYEKMQ (reference sequence). The CDR3 region has the DNA TGTGCCAGCAGCTCCGGGGCTAATGAAAAACTGTTTTTT. Translating it yields CASSSGANEKLFF.

The sample holds one count of this clone. The V gene is TRBV13, the J gene TRBJ2-2; 9 bases line up with TRBD1. Germline trimming cut 5 bases from V and 0 bases from J; bases unmatched to any gene: 1. The length of the CDR3 is 15 residues. Germline assignment: CDR1 PRHDT and CDR2 FYEKMQ (reference sequence). The DNA for the CDR3 is TGTGCCAGCAGCGGACAGGGGACGAACACCGGGGAGCTGTTTTTT. It codes for CASSGQGTNTGELFF.

The chain uses TRBV27 and TRBJ2-6; tentative D call: TRBD1 (7 bases). The CDR3 runs to 20 residues. CDR1 is MNHEY, CDR2 SMNVEV, per germline (reference sequence). With 4 bases removed from V and 0 bases from J, the gap between germline ends came to 22 bases. The CDR3 is CASSWRGPGQSSSGANVLTF. The CDR3 nucleotides read TGTGCCAGCAGTTGGAGGGGACCGGGACAGTCGAGCTCTGGGGCCAACGTCCTGACTTTC.

The J gene is TRBJ1-2, the V gene TRBV25-1; D gene uncertain. Germline V gives CDR1 MGHDK, CDR2 SYGVNS. Deletions cut 5 bases from V and 8 bases from J, with 12 bases between. The CDR3 runs to 12 residues. CDR3 residues: CASSPRGSGYTF. CDR3 nucleotide sequence: TGTGCCAGCAGTCCCCGAGGATCAGGCTACACCTTC.

The chain combines TRBV27 with TRBJ2-5, with D tentatively TRBD2 (5 bases). Per germline, CDR1 MNHEY and CDR2 SMNVEV (reference sequence). CDR3 length: 14 amino acids. V was shortened by 5 bases and J by 6 bases, with 16 bases between the two germline ends. CDR3 DNA sequence: TGTGCCAGCAGTAGAGGACTCCAGTCAAAGACCCAGTACTTC. This gives the protein CASSRGLQSKTQYF.

The chain links TRBV15 to TRBJ2-6, with a weak D call TRBD2 (7 bases). The germline V and J ends were trimmed by 8 bases and 4 bases, with 18 bases remaining between them. The CDR3 has 16 residues. Germline CDR1 and CDR2: LNHNV and YYDKDF (reference sequence). CDR3 DNA sequence: TGTGCCACCCAACCGAGGGGGGGTCGAGGGGCCAACGTCCTGACTTTC. Protein: CATQPRGGRGANVLTF.

This clone was observed once. The CDR3 bases are TGTGCCAGCAGCTCAGGACAGTATCCGAATTCACCCCTCCACTTT. It translates to CASSSGQYPNSPLHF. J is TRBJ1-6 and V is TRBV7-9, with D tentatively TRBD1 (6 bases). V was clipped by 4 bases and J by 7 bases, with 14 bases between them. Germline CDR1 reads SEHNR; CDR2 reads FQNEAQ (reference sequence). This CDR3 is built from 15 residues.

V and J are TRBV28 and TRBJ2-7, with TRBD2 matching over 10 bases. Germline loops: CDR1 MDHEN, CDR2 SYDVKM. The CDR3 covers 15 residues. V shed 6 bases, J shed 4 bases, and the junction held 9 bases outside the gene matches. CDR3 bases: TGTGCCAGCAGAAGAGGAACTAGCGGGGAGTACGAGCAGTACTTC. Residues: CASRRGTSGEYEQYF.

The genes are TRBV9 and TRBJ1-6; D ambiguous. There are 14 residues in the CDR3. The germline gives CDR1 SGDLS, CDR2 YYNGEE. V was trimmed by 3 bases and J by 7 bases, leaving 11 bases between them. CDR3 sequence (DNA): TGTGCCAGCAGCGGACAAGCCGAAAATTCACCCCTCCACTTT. Its translation is CASSGQAENSPLHF.

This sequence joins TRBV25-1 and TRBJ2-1; 9 bases align to TRBD2. Germline CDR1 and CDR2: MGHDK and SYGVNS. Losses at the gene ends were 6 bases for V and 12 bases for J; bases not matched to a gene: 6. CDR3 size: 12 residues. In DNA form, the CDR3 reads TGTGCCAGCAGCCGGGGGCGGGAGGGGCAGTTCTTC. Translation gives CASSRGREGQFF.

Of note for this clone: At the DNA level, this CDR3 is encoded by other sequences in the same sample as well. DNA for the CDR3: TGTGCCAGCAGTTTGTCGGGGGGTCAGCCCCAGCATTTT. It encodes CASSLSGGQPQHF. The chain carries TRBV27 and TRBJ1-5; possible D gene TRBD1, 5 bases. Looked up from germline, CDR1 is MNHEY and CDR2 is SMNVEV (reference sequence). This CDR3 region has 13 residues. Trimming shortened V by 3 bases and J by 6 bases, and 9 bases separated the two germline ends.

The chain uses TRBV19 and TRBJ1-6; weak D call: TRBD1 (6 bases). CDR1 LNHDA and CDR2 SQIVND come from the germline V gene (reference sequence). There are 13 residues in the CDR3. CDR3 sequence reads: CATATGLTTPLHF. The CDR3 DNA reads TGTGCAACTGCGACAGGTCTGACGACACCCCTCCACTTT.

This clone was counted once. This chain links TRBV7-2 with TRBJ2-5; D perhaps matches TRBD1 (6 bases). Germline CDR1 SGHTA, CDR2 FQGNSA. The CDR3 covers 14 residues. V was clipped by 3 bases and J by 5 bases, with 13 bases between them. CDR3: CASSFFGQGETQYF. CDR3 sequence (DNA): TGTGCCAGCAGCTTTTTTGGGCAGGGGGAGACCCAGTACTTC.

The genes are TRBV7-2 and TRBJ1-1, with D uncertain. Germline V gene lookup returns CDR1 SGHTA and CDR2 FQGNSA. The CDR3 extends over 14 amino acids. Trimming removed 5 bases from V and 6 bases from J, with 16 bases in between. DNA for the CDR3: TGTGCCAGCAGCCCTCCCGGGAGATCCTCTGAAGCTTTCTTT. Translating gives CASSPPGRSSEAFF.

The chain recombines TRBV19 with TRBJ2-2; TRBD1 matches at 8 bases. This CDR3 is 16 amino acids long. V shed 7 bases, J shed 1 base, and the junction held 8 bases outside the gene matches. Germline V gene lookup returns CDR1 LNHDA and CDR2 SQIVND (reference sequence). The CDR3 sequence: CASTPTGTGNTGELFF. The CDR3 DNA reads TGTGCCAGTACCCCAACCGGGACAGGGAACACCGGGGAGCTGTTTTTT. Drawing the rest from reference TRBV19 and TRBJ2-2, the complete variable domain is DGGITQSPKYLFRKEGQNVTLSCEQNLNHDAMYWYRQDPGQGLRLIYYSQIVNDFQKGDIAEGYSVSREKKESFPLTVTSAQKNPTAFYLCASTPTGTGNTGELFFGEGSRLTVL.

This chain joins TRBV7-9 and TRBJ2-6; no reliable D call. Per the germline V gene, CDR1 is SEHNR and CDR2 is FQNEAQ (reference sequence). V lost 6 bases, J lost 4 bases, and 16 bases lay in between. CDR3 length: 16 amino acids. CDR3: CASSSSSGPGANVLTF. CDR3 nucleotide sequence: TGTGCCAGCAGTTCATCTTCTGGCCCCGGGGCCAACGTCCTGACTTTC.